This entry lists 29 T cell receptor beta chains sequenced from one sample in a study of cytomegalovirus exposure and HLA in healthy donors. PCR used 60 Vbeta primers and 13 Jbeta primers. Generated by immunoSEQ multiplex PCR, the TCRdb table keeps only in-frame clones and is missing some. The sample consists of approximately 86,000 clones, around 85% of them appearing once. Sequencing used PBMCs. These TCRs come from a man between 40 and 49 years old in good health and CMV-seropositive.

CDR3 amino acids: CATNRDSMNTEAFF. The CDR3 DNA follows: TGTGCCACGAACCGGGACAGCATGAACACTGAAGCTTTCTTT. The chain combines TRBV15 with TRBJ1-1; 7 bases are a match to TRBD1. The J segment lost 0 bases and the V segment lost 9 bases, leaving 7 bases of the junction unmatched. Germline CDR1 reads LNHNV; CDR2 reads YYDKDF (reference sequence). The CDR3 has 14 residues.

The chain recombines TRBV25-1 with TRBJ1-6, with 7 nucleotides matching TRBD1. The V gene's germline CDR1 is MGHDK and CDR2 SYGVNS. This CDR3 region has 16 residues. V lost 7 bases, J lost 5 bases, and 11 bases stayed unmatched. CDR3 protein: CASKPLSTGDNSPLHF. DNA for the CDR3: TGTGCCAGCAAACCCCTCTCCACAGGGGATAATTCACCCCTCCACTTT.

This chain joins TRBV18 and TRBJ2-2; 9 bases line up with TRBD2. Germline V gene sequence: CDR1 KGHSH, CDR2 LQKENI. This CDR3 has 13 amino acids. The ends lost 8 bases at V and 8 bases at J; junction bases unmatched: 6. The CDR3 region is CASRGTSMGELFF. CDR3 sequence (DNA): TGTGCCAGCCGCGGGACTAGCATGGGGGAGCTGTTTTTT.

The V call is TRBV19, the J call TRBJ1-6; D gene ambiguous. Trimming removed 3 bases from V and 8 bases from J, with 14 bases in between. Germline CDR1 reads LNHDA; CDR2 reads SQIVND (reference sequence). The CDR3 sequence is 15 residues long. The CDR3 reads CASSISSRFYSPLHF. As DNA, the CDR3 is TGTGCCAGTAGTATCTCTAGCAGATTCTATTCACCCCTCCACTTT.

This chain connects TRBV6-5 to TRBJ1-3; the match to TRBD1 covers 8 bases. The DNA end is a closer match to TRBJ2-2, so the J assignment may be wrong. Germline V CDR1 and CDR2: MNHEY, SVGAGI. This CDR3 has 15 amino acids. The CDR3 coding sequence is TGTGCCAGCAGACAGGGGGGTTCCCTAGGAGGGGAGCTGTTTTTT. It yields the protein CASRQGGSLGGELFF.

The rearrangement joins TRBV19 to TRBJ2-6, with D perhaps TRBD1 (6 bases). The CDR3 contains 18 residues. Germline V gene sequence: CDR1 LNHDA, CDR2 SQIVND (reference sequence). Trimming removed 4 bases from V and 0 bases from J, with 16 bases in between. The CDR3 DNA follows: TGTGCCAGTAGTAGGTCGGACAGTAAACGCTCTGGGGCCAACGTCCTGACTTTC. Protein: CASSRSDSKRSGANVLTF.

The chain uses TRBV28 and TRBJ1-5; 8 bases map to TRBD1. CDR1 and CDR2 (germline): MDHEN, SYDVKM. The J segment lost 6 bases and the V segment lost 6 bases, leaving 7 bases of the junction unmatched. This CDR3 has 14 residues. The CDR3: CASRTTGGSQPQHF. As DNA, the CDR3 is TGTGCCAGCAGAACCACAGGGGGGAGTCAGCCCCAGCATTTT.

This chain uses TRBV13 with TRBJ2-3, with 8 bases fitting TRBD2. The V gene's germline CDR1 is PRHDT and CDR2 FYEKMQ (reference sequence). This CDR3 comprises 14 residues. Unmatched junction bases numbered 1, after V lost 2 bases and J lost 3 bases. CDR3: CASSLRLATDTQYF. DNA for the CDR3: TGTGCCAGCAGCTTACGACTAGCGACAGATACGCAGTATTTT.

This rearrangement joins TRBV5-8 to TRBJ2-3, with D maybe TRBD2 (5 bases). This CDR3 has 16 residues. V lost 4 bases to trimming and J lost 0 bases, with 15 bases between them. Germline V CDR1 and CDR2: SGHTS, YDEGEE. The CDR3 DNA reads as TGTGCCAGCAGCCCCTGGGGTGGGGAGAGCACAGATACGCAGTATTTT. It encodes CASSPWGGESTDTQYF.

The V gene is TRBV21-1, the J gene TRBJ2-2; the listed D gene, TRBD2, was not tested against the DNA. TRBV21-1 is a documented pseudogene. The CDR3 covers 16 residues. The CDR3 loop is CASSTPEGGSAGELFF. The CDR3 DNA follows: TGTGCCAGCAGCACCCCCGAGGGAGGGTCGGCCGGGGAGCTGTTTTTT.

The chain carries TRBV5-1 and TRBJ2-7; maybe TRBD2 (7 bases). Trimming stripped 4 bases from V and 2 bases from J, with 13 bases between. The CDR3 is 14 amino acids. Per the germline V gene, CDR1 is SGHRS and CDR2 is YFSETQ. For the CDR3, the DNA is TGCGCCAGCAGCGGCCAAGGGGGGGCCTACGAGCAGTACTTC. Residues: CASSGQGGAYEQYF.

CDR3 protein: CAWSEAAGALRYGYTF. The CDR3 DNA follows: TGTGCCTGGAGCGAGGCGGCGGGGGCCTTACGCTATGGCTACACCTTC. This chain joins TRBV30 and TRBJ1-2; a possible D gene is TRBD1 (6 bases). The CDR3 has 16 amino acids. V lost 3 bases and J 4 bases, leaving 21 bases between the germline ends. Germline V CDR1 and CDR2: GTSNPN, SVGIG (reference sequence).

The chain joins TRBV7-8 to TRBJ1-5; weak D call: TRBD1 (6 bases). CDR1 is SGHVS, CDR2 FQNEAQ, per germline. V was trimmed by 5 bases and J by 1 base, leaving 15 bases between them. The CDR3 has 16 residues. CDR3 sequence: CASSLQTGNSNQPQHF. The CDR3 DNA follows: TGTGCCAGCAGCCTACAAACAGGGAACAGCAATCAGCCCCAGCATTTT.

This clone appeared once. This chain uses TRBV7-2 with TRBJ2-3; D gene unclear. Trimming removed 5 bases from V and 6 bases from J, with 12 bases in between. The germline gives CDR1 SGHTA, CDR2 FQGNSA. The CDR3 is 13 amino acids. The chain's CDR3 is CASSNYLEDTQYF. CDR3 bases: TGTGCCAGCAGCAACTACCTTGAGGATACGCAGTATTTT.

In this sample, this clone turned up a few times. The chain has TRBV6-7 and TRBJ2-7, with TRBD2 identical over 9 bases. TRBV6-7 belongs to the ORF category, with a function that is uncertain. CDR3 length: 18 residues. The V and J ends lost 4 bases and 6 bases, in that order; junction bases with no gene match: 19. The CDR3 sequence is CASSSPVVGAGGMGEQYF. Written as DNA, the CDR3 is TGTGCCAGCAGTTCCCCTGTAGTGGGGGCGGGAGGGATGGGCGAGCAGTACTTC.

Here the CDR3 reads CASGVAGGLGTDTQYF. The CDR3 nucleotides read TGTGCCAGCGGGGTAGCGGGAGGGTTGGGCACAGATACGCAGTATTTT. J is TRBJ2-3 and V is TRBV7-3; TRBD2 matches at 11 bases. After removal of 8 bases from V and 1 base from J, the junction contained 8 bases not matched to a gene. CDR1 SGHTA and CDR2 FQGTGA come from the germline V gene. The CDR3 spans 16 residues.

The chain is built from TRBV4-1 and TRBJ1-2, with 7 bases matching TRBD1. Trimming at V came to 2 bases and at J to 7 bases, leaving 7 bases not matched to a gene. Germline V gives CDR1 MGHRA, CDR2 YSYEKL. The CDR3 extends over 14 amino acids. The CDR3 region is CASSQPAEGAGYTF. In DNA form, the CDR3 reads TGCGCCAGCAGCCAACCGGCCGAGGGGGCTGGCTACACCTTC.

This chain connects TRBV4-1 to TRBJ2-1, with D maybe TRBD1 (7 bases). This CDR3 is built from 17 residues. The V gene lost 0 bases and the J gene lost 0 bases, with 12 bases spanning the gap. CDR1 is MGHRA, CDR2 YSYEKL, per germline. Written as DNA, the CDR3 is TGCGCCAGCAGCCAAGATCCGGGGGACAGCTCCTACAATGAGCAGTTCTTC. Translating it yields CASSQDPGDSSYNEQFF.

The chain combines TRBV6-1 with TRBJ2-5; TRBD2 might be the D (5 bases). Trimming removed 1 base at V and 5 bases at J, with 14 bases between. Germline V CDR1 and CDR2: MNHNS, SASEGT. The length of the CDR3 is 15 residues. This CDR3 reads CASSEERFSAETQYF. The CDR3 nucleotides read TGTGCCAGCAGTGAAGAGCGGTTTTCGGCCGAGACCCAGTACTTC.

This chain links TRBV7-3 with TRBJ1-3; no firm D call. The CDR3 has 15 amino acids. Germline V gene sequence: CDR1 SGHTA, CDR2 FQGTGA. V dropped 1 base and J dropped 0 bases, with 7 bases sitting between them. The CDR3 DNA sequence: TGTGCCAGCAGCTTAAGGCGGGGCTCTGGAAACACCATATATTTT. Translation: CASSLRRGSGNTIYF. The variable domain in full, completed from reference TRBV7-3 and TRBJ1-3, reads GAGVSQTPSNKVTEKGKYVELRCDPISGHTALYWYRQSLGQGPEFLIYFQGTGAADDSGLPNDRFFAVRPEGSVSTLKIQRTERGDSAVYLCASSLRRGSGNTIYFGEGSWLTVV.

The V call is TRBV5-8, the J call TRBJ2-4; 12 nucleotides line up with TRBD1. The CDR3 loop spans 14 amino acids. Germline values: CDR1 SGHTS, CDR2 YDEGEE. J was trimmed by 8 bases and V by 3 bases; bases with no gene match: 3. The CDR3 region is CASSWDRGLDIQYF. CDR3 coding DNA: TGTGCCAGCAGCTGGGACAGGGGGCTAGACATTCAGTACTTC.

The rearrangement uses TRBV12-2 and TRBJ2-7; TRBD1, the D gene given by the table, was not confirmed from the DNA. TRBV12-2 is a pseudogene. This CDR3 is 15 amino acids long. The CDR3 sequence: CASRSLTDIRYEQYF. CDR3 in DNA: TGTGCAAGTCGCTCCCTGACAGATATCAGATACGAGCAGTACTTC.

This clone was observed a few times. The chain has TRBV7-9 and TRBJ2-1, with TRBD1 as a possible D gene (6 bases). Per the germline V gene, CDR1 is SEHNR and CDR2 is FQNEAQ (reference sequence). V lost 5 bases to trimming and J lost 4 bases, with 9 bases between them. The length of the CDR3 is 13 residues. CDR3 sequence: CASSDDRYNEQFF. DNA for the CDR3: TGTGCCAGCAGCGATGACAGGTACAATGAGCAGTTCTTC.

The chain has TRBV6-1 and TRBJ2-1; D possibly corresponds to TRBD2 (6 bases). CDR3 length: 14 residues. Looked up from germline, CDR1 is MNHNS and CDR2 is SASEGT. V shed 0 bases and J shed 4 bases, with 7 bases lying between them. The CDR3 spells CASSEAGGYNEQFF. The CDR3 nucleotides read TGTGCCAGCAGTGAAGCGGGAGGTTACAATGAGCAGTTCTTC.

The V and J genes are TRBV14 and TRBJ2-3; the match to TRBD2 covers 8 bases. The V gene's germline CDR1 is SGHDN and CDR2 FVKESK. J gave up 2 bases and V 3 bases, and 10 bases lay outside the gene matches. This CDR3 comprises 17 residues. In DNA, the CDR3 is TGTGCCAGCAGCCACCTGCGGAGCGGGGGACACACAGATACGCAGTATTTT. It yields the protein CASSHLRSGGHTDTQYF.

Only one count was recorded for this clone. The chain couples TRBV11-1 to TRBJ1-1; 9 bases are a match to TRBD1. In germline, CDR1 is SGHAT, CDR2 FQDESV (reference sequence). CDR3 size: 17 residues. V lost 6 bases, J lost 1 base, and 12 bases stayed unmatched. CDR3 sequence (DNA): TGTGCCAGCAGACCACCGGGACAGGGTCAGGCGAACACTGAAGCTTTCTTT. Amino acids: CASRPPGQGQANTEAFF.

This clone was seen only once. This rearrangement joins TRBV5-1 to TRBJ2-5; D call uncertain. The J call may be wrong; the DNA end is better matched by TRBJ2-7. Germline CDR1 and CDR2: SGHRS and YFSETQ. The CDR3 runs 13 residues. CDR3 bases: TGCGCCAGCAGCTTTGACAACTCCTACGAGCAGTACTTC. Amino acids: CASSFDNSYEQYF.

The gene calls are TRBV5-1 and TRBJ1-4; D might be TRBD1 (6 bases). Germline values: CDR1 SGHRS, CDR2 YFSETQ. CDR3 size: 14 residues. V was cut by 4 bases and J by 6 bases, with 13 bases left in between. The CDR3 DNA reads TGCGCCAGCAGCCCCACAGGGTGGGATGAAAAACTGTTTTTT. Its translation is CASSPTGWDEKLFF.

The chain uses TRBV7-8 and TRBJ1-2; no definite D call. V was cut by 2 bases and J by 6 bases, with 10 bases left in between. This CDR3 region has 13 residues. CDR1 is SGHVS and CDR2 is FQNEAQ in the germline V gene. The CDR3 protein is CASSLIGVDGYTF. CDR3 nucleotides: TGTGCCAGCAGCTTAATAGGAGTCGATGGCTACACCTTC.